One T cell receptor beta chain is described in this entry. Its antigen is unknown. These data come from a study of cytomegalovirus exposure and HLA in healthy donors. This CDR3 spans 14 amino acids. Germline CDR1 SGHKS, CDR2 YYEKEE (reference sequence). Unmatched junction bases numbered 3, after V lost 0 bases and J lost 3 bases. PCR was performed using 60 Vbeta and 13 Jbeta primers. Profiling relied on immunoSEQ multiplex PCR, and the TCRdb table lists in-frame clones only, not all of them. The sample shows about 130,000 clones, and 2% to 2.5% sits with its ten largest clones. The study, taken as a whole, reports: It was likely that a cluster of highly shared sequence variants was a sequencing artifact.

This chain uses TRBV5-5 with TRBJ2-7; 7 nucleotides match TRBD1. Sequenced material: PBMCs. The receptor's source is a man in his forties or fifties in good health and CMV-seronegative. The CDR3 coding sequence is TGTGCCAGCAGCTTGGACAGGGGCGGCTACGAGCAGTACTTC. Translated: CASSLDRGGYEQYF.